This entry lists 11 T cell receptor beta chains sequenced from one sample in a study of radiation and T cells in renal cell carcinoma. Assay: immunoSEQ multiplex PCR; the TCRdb copy retains only in-frame clones and omits some. The sample comprises 65,000 to 80,000 clones, about 86% of which are singletons, and 22% rests with the top ten. The time point denotes: blood 2 weeks post-SBRT. The treatment denotes: 15 Gy SBRT to primary tumor, nephrectomy 4 weeks later. The input for sequencing was blood, taken from a patient whose treatment included radiotherapy and nephrectomy. These receptors were taken from a woman aged 50 to 60 with renal cell carcinoma.

The J gene is TRBJ2-2, the V gene TRBV7-9; 13 bases agree with TRBD2. CDR3 length: 17 amino acids. V was clipped by 5 bases and J by 4 bases; unmatched bases: 7. In germline, CDR1 is SEHNR, CDR2 FQNEAQ (reference sequence). The CDR3 nucleotides read TGTGCCAGCAGCCCCCCGGGACTAGCGGGAAGCACCGGGGAGCTGTTTTTT. It is translated as CASSPPGLAGSTGELFF.

The chain has TRBV29-1 and TRBJ1-1; D might be TRBD1 (6 bases). Germline CDR1 is SQVTM and CDR2 is ANQGSEA. The CDR3 runs 13 residues. V shed 4 bases and J shed 5 bases, with 14 bases lying between them. The CDR3 coding sequence is TGCAGCGTTGGACAGGTCGATGGAACTGAAGCTTTCTTT. Translated, it gives CSVGQVDGTEAFF.

The genes are TRBV7-2 and TRBJ1-2; perhaps TRBD1 as D (5 bases). This CDR3 spans 16 amino acids. Trimming took off 1 base at V and 6 bases at J, with 18 bases between the two ends. Germline-derived CDR1 and CDR2 are SGHTA and FQGNSA. CDR3 loop: CASSLGGDPRGDGYTF. The CDR3 bases are TGTGCCAGCAGCTTAGGAGGGGACCCAAGAGGGGATGGCTACACCTTC.

The chain recombines TRBV7-9 with TRBJ1-6, with a tentative D call TRBD1 (5 bases). The CDR3 runs to 14 residues. The V end lost 7 bases, the J end lost 10 bases, and 17 bases lay between the germline ends. The V gene's germline CDR1 is SEHNR and CDR2 FQNEAQ (reference sequence). The CDR3 is CASTLGATGSPLHF. CDR3 sequence (DNA): TGTGCCAGCACCCTTGGGGCCACGGGCTCACCCCTCCACTTT. The full variable domain, completed using reference TRBV7-9 and TRBJ1-6, is DTGVSQNPRHKITKRGQNVTFRCDPISEHNRLYWYRQTLGQGPEFLTYFQNEAQLEKSRLLSDRFSAERPKGSFSTLEIQRTEQGDSAMYLCASTLGATGSPLHFGNGTRLTVT.

The chain links TRBV4-3 to TRBJ2-1; D is uncertain. Germline V gene lookup returns CDR1 LGHNA and CDR2 YSLEER. Trimming removed 0 bases at V and 2 bases at J, with 8 bases between. The CDR3 spans 15 residues. The CDR3 here is CASSQERAPYNEQFF. In DNA, the CDR3 is TGCGCCAGCAGCCAAGAGCGCGCCCCCTACAATGAGCAGTTCTTC.

V usage is TRBV18 and J usage is TRBJ2-5; no clear D. The CDR3 totals 12 residues. Germline-derived CDR1 and CDR2 are KGHSH and LQKENI. With 1 base removed from V and 5 bases from J, the gap between germline ends came to 5 bases. DNA of the CDR3: TGTGCCAGCTCACCACAACAGGAGACCCAGTACTTC. Residues: CASSPQQETQYF.

J is TRBJ2-3 and V is TRBV7-2, with D tentatively TRBD2 (6 bases). CDR1 and CDR2 (germline): SGHTA, FQGNSA. The CDR3 has 17 amino acids. Trimming shortened V by 5 bases and J by 3 bases, and 21 bases separated the two germline ends. This CDR3 is CASSPIRGRLGTDTQYF. Written as DNA, the CDR3 is TGTGCCAGCAGCCCGATACGGGGGAGACTGGGGACAGATACGCAGTATTTT.

The chain has TRBV7-3 and TRBJ1-6; perhaps TRBD1 as D (5 bases). The CDR3 spans 15 residues. The V gene lost 2 bases and the J gene lost 1 base, with 6 bases spanning the gap. The germline CDR1 and CDR2 sequences are SGHTA and FQGTGA. In nucleotides, the CDR3 is TGTGCCAGCAGCTTACAGGGTTCCTATAATTCACCCCTCCACTTT. This sequence encodes CASSLQGSYNSPLHF.

This chain connects TRBV2 to TRBJ2-5; 7 nucleotides agree with TRBD1. The end of the DNA is better explained by TRBJ2-7, so the J call may be wrong. Germline assignment: CDR1 SNHLY and CDR2 FYNNEI. The CDR3 has 15 residues. The CDR3 region is CASSERTGGIYEQYF. In DNA form, the CDR3 reads TGTGCCAGCAGTGAACGGACAGGCGGTATCTACGAGCAGTACTTC.

This clone was picked up a small number of times. The chain uses TRBV4-1 and TRBJ1-5, with D perhaps TRBD1 (5 bases). Germline V gene lookup returns CDR1 MGHRA and CDR2 YSYEKL. The CDR3 is 17 amino acids. V shed 1 base and J shed 5 bases, with 18 bases lying between them. This CDR3 reads CASSQGASRDFYQPQHF. DNA of the CDR3: TGCGCCAGCAGCCAAGGGGCGAGCAGGGACTTCTATCAGCCCCAGCATTTT.

V and J are TRBV7-2 and TRBJ2-4; 7 nucleotides line up with TRBD1. The CDR3 has 16 residues. Germline-derived CDR1 and CDR2 are SGHTA and FQGNSA. V trimming: 5 bases; J trimming: 0 bases; junction bases outside the gene matches: 7. Here the CDR3 DNA reads TGTGCCAGCAGCAAGCCGGGACAGCTAGCCAAAAACATTCAGTACTTC. Translation gives CASSKPGQLAKNIQYF.